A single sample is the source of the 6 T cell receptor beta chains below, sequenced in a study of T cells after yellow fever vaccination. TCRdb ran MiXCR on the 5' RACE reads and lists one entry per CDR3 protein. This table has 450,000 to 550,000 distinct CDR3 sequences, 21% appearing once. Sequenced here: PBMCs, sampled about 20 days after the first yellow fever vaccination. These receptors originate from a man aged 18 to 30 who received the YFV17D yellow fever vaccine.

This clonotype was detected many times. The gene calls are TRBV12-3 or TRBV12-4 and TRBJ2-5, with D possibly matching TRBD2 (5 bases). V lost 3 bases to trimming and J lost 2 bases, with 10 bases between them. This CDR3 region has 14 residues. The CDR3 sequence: CASSFPTGQETQYF. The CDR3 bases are TGTGCCAGCAGTTTCCCGACGGGACAAGAGACCCAGTACTTC.

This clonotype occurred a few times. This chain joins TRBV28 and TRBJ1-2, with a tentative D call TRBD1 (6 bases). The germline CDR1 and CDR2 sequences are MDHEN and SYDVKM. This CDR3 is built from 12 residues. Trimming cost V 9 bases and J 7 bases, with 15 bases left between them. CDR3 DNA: TGTGCCAGTTGGGGGCTGGGCGGTGGCTACACCTTC. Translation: CASWGLGGGYTF.

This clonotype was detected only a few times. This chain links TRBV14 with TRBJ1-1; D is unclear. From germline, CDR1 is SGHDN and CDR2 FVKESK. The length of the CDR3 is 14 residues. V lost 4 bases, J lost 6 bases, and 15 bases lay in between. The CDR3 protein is CASSPGLLGAEAFF. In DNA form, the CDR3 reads TGTGCCAGCAGCCCGGGCCTCCTTGGGGCTGAAGCTTTCTTT.

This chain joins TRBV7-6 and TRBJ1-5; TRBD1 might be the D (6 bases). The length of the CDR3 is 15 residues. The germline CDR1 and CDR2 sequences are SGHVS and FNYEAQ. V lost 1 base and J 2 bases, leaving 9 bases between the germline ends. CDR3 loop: CASSLEEGGNQPQHF. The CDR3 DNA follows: TGTGCCAGCAGCTTAGAGGAGGGGGGCAATCAGCCCCAGCATTTT.

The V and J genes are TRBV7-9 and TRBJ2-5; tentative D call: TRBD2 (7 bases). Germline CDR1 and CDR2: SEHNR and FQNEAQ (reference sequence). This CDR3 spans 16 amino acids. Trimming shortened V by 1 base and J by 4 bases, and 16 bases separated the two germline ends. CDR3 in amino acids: CASSLEFGGRRETQYF. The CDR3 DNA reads TGTGCCAGCAGCTTAGAGTTCGGGGGGCGAAGAGAGACCCAGTACTTC.

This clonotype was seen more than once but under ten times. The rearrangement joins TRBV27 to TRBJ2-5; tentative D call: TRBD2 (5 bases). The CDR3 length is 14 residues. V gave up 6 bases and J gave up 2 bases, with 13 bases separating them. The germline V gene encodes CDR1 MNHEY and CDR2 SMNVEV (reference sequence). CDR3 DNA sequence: TGTGCCAGCAGCCGGGCCTCGGGACAAGAGACCCAGTACTTC. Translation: CASSRASGQETQYF.